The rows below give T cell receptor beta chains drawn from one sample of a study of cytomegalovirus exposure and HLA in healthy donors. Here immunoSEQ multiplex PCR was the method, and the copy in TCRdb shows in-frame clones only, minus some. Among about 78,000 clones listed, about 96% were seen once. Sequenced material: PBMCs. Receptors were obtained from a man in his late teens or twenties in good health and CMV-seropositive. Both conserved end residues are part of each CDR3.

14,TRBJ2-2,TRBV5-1,CASSLDRNTGELFF
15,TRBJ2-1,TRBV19,CASSRLAGGYNEQFF
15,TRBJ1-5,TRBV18,CASSPGGGGNQPQHF
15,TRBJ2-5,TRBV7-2,CASSFYRDNQETQYF
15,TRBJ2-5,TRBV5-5,CASSLDTELWETQYF
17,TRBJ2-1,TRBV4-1,CASSQIPIGSSYNEQFF
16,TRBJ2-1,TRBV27,CASRGLAGSRDNEQFF
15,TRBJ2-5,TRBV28,CASSKGQGPSETQYF
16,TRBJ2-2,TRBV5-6,CASSIWGGETSRELFF
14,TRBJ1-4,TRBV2,CASSEWGGSEKLFF
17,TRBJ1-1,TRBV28,CASSLDRWGSLDTEAFF
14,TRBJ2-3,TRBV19,CASSIRRATDTQYF
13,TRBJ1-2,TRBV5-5,CASSAAYPGGYTF
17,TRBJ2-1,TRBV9,CASSLPWGESSYNEQFF
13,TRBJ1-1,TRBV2,CASSEEGLGEAFF
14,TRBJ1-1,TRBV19,CASSITGEGTEAFF
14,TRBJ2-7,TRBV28,CASSSQGARDEQYF
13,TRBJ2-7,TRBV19,CASNSGGPYEQYF
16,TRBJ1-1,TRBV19,CASSIALTGRRTEAFF
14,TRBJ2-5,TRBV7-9,CASSTGGLQETQYF
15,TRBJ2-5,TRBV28,CASSRTSGSMETQYF
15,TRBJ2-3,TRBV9,CASSVGDYITDTQYF
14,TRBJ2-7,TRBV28,CATSSGGRIDEQYF
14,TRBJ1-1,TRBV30,CAWSVRRGNTEAFF
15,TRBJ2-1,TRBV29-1,CSVEGGTPSVNEQFF
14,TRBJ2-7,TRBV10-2,CASARDSTPYEQYF
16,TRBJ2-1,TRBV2,CASRDYSGSSYNEQFF
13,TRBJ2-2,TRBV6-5,CASSYQNTGELFF
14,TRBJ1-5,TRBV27,CASSFQGANQPQHF
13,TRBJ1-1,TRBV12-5,CASGWTGVAEAFF
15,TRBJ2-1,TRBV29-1,CSVEEVTSASIGQFF
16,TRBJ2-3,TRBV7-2,CASSPHPTSPTDTQYF
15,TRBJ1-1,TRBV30,CAWSPTGTGFSEAFF
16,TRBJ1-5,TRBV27,CASSPLSEVGNQPQHF
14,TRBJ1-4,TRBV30,CAWSVLGGREKLFF
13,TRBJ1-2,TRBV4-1,CASSPRPGYGYTF
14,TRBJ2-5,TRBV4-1,CASSQGGGGETQYF
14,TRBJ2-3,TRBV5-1,CASSFRESTDTQYF
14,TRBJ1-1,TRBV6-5,CASSYVGQNTEAFF
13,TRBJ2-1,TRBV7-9,CASSQGTYNEQFF
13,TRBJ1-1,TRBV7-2,CASVQGVNTEAFF
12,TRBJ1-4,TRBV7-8,CASMGGGEKLFF
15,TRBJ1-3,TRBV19,CASSIAGISGNTIYF
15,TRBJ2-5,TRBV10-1,CASSSRTGPQETQYF
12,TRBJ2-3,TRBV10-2,CASSERGGTQYF
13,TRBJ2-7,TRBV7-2,CASSSGLANEQYF
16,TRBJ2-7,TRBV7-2,CASSLVGGTSSYEQYF
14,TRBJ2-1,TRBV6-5,CASSLRTGGESQFF
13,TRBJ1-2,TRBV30,CAWSPGGNYGYTF
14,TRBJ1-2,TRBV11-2,CASSQNRAFYGYTF
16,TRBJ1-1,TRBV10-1,CASSLDRANLNTEAFF
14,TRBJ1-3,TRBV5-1,CASSTGGGGNTIYF
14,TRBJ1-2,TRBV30,CAWTSREGNYGYTF